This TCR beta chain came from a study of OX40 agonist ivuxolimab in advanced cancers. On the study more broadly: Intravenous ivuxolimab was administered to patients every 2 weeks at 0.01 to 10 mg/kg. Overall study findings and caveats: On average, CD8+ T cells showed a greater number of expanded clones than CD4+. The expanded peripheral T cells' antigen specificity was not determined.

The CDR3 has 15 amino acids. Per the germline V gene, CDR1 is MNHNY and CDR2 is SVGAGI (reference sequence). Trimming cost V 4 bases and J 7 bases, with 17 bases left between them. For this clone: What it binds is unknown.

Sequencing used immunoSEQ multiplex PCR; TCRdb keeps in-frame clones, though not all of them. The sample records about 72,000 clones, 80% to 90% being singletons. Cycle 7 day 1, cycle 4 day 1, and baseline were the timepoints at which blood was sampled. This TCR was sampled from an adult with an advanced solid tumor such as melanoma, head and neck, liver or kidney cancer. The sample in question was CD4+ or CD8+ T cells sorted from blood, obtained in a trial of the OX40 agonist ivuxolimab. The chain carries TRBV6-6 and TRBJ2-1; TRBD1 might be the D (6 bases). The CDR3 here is CASSFMTGQGNEQFF. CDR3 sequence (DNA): TGTGCCAGCAGTTTTATGACAGGCCAAGGAAATGAGCAGTTCTTC.